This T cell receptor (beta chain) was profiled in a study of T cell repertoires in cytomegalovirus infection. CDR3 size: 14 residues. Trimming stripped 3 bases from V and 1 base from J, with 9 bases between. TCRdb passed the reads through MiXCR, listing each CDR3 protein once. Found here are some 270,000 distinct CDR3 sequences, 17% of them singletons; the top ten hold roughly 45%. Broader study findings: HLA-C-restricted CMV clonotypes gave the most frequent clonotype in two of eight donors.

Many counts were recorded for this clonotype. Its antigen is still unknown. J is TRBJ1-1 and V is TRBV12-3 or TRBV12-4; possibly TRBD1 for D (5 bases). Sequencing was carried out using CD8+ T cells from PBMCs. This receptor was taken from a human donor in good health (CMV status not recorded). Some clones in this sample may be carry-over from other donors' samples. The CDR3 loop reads CASSLTEANTEAFF. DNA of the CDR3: TGTGCCAGCAGTTTGACAGAGGCGAACACTGAAGCTTTCTTT.